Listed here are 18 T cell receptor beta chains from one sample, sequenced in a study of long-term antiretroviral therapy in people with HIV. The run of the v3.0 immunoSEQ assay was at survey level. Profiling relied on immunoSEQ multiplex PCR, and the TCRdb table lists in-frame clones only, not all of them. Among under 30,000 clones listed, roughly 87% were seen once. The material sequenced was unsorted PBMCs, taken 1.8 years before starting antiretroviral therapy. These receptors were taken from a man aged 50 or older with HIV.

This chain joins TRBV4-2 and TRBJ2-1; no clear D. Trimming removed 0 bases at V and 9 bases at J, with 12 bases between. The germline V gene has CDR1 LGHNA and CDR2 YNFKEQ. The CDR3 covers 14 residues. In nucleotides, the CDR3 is TGTGCCAGCAGCCAAGACCCATCCTTTAGTGAGCAGTTCTTC. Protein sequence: CASSQDPSFSEQFF.

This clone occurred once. The CDR3 bases are TGCGCCAGCAGGCTGACAGGGGGCTTGGACACTGAAGCTTTCTTT. Translated, it gives CASRLTGGLDTEAFF. The chain has TRBV5-1 and TRBJ1-1; 10 bases are shared with TRBD1. This CDR3 spans 15 amino acids. The junction had 7 bases not matched to a gene; V was cut back by 5 bases and J by 3 bases. Germline V lookup: CDR1 SGHRS, CDR2 YFSETQ. The whole variable domain, filled in from reference TRBV5-1 and TRBJ1-1, reads KAGVTQTPRYLIKTRGQQVTLSCSPISGHRSVSWYQQTPGQGLQFLFEYFSETQRNKGNFPGRFSGRQFSNSRSEMNVSTLELGDSALYLCASRLTGGLDTEAFFGQGTRLTVV.

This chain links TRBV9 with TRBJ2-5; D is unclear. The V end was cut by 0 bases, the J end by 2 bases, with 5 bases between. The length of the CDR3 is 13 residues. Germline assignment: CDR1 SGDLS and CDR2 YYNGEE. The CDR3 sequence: CASSVGQQETQYF. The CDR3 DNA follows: TGTGCCAGCAGCGTAGGGCAGCAAGAGACCCAGTACTTC.

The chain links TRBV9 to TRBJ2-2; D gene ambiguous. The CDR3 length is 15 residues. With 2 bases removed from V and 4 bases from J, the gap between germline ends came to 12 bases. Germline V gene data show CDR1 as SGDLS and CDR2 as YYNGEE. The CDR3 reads CASSVGVVGTGELFF. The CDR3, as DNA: TGTGCCAGCAGCGTTGGTGTAGTAGGCACCGGGGAGCTGTTTTTT.

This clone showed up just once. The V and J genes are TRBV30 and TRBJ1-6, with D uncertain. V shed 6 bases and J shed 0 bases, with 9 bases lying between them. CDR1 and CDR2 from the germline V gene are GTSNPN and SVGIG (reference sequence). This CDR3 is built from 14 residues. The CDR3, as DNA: TGTGCCTGTGGCGGGAGCTCCTATAATTCACCCCTCCACTTT. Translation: CACGGSSYNSPLHF.

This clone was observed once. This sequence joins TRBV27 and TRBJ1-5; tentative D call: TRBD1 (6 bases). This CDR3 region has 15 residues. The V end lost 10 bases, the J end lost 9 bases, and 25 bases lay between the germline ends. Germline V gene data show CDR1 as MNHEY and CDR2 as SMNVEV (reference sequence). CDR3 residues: CATAGDGMGGRPQHF. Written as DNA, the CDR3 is TGTGCCACCGCAGGGGACGGGATGGGAGGAAGGCCCCAGCATTTT.

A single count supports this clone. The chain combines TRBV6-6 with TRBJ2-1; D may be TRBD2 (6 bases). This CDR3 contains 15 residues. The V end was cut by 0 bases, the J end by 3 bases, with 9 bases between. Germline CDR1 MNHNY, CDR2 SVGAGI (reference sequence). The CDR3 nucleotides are TGTGCCAGCAGTTACTCGCTAGCGCGCTACAATGAGCAGTTCTTC. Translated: CASSYSLARYNEQFF.

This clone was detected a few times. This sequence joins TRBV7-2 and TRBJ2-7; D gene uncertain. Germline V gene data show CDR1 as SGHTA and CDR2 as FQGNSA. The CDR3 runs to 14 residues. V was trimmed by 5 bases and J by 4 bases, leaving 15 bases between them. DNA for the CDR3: TGTGCCAGCAGCATCCTGTCTCCGGGTTACGAGCAGTACTTC. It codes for CASSILSPGYEQYF.

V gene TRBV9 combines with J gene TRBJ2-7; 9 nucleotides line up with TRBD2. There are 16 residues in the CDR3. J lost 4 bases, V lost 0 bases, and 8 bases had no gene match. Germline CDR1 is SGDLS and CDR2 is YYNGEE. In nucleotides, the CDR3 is TGTGCCAGCAGCGTAGATAGTAGCGGGAGCTCGTACGAGCAGTACTTC. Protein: CASSVDSSGSSYEQYF.

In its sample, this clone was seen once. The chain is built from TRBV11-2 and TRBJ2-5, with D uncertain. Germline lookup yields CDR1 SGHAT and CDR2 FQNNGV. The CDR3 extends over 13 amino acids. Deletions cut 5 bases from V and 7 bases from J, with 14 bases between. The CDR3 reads CASSPDPRGTQYF. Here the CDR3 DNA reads TGTGCCAGCAGCCCGGACCCACGAGGGACCCAGTACTTC.

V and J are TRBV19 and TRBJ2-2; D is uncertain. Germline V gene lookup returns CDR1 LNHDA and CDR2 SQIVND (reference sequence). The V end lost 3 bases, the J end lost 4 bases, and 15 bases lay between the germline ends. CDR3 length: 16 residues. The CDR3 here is CASSIEFLVGTGELFF. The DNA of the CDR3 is TGTGCCAGTAGTATCGAATTTTTAGTTGGCACCGGGGAGCTGTTTTTT.

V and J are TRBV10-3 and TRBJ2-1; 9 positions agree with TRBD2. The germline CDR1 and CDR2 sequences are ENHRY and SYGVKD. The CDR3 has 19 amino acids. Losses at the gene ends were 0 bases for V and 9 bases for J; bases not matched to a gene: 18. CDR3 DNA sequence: TGTGCCATCAGTGAGTCGATACAACGGAGGGCGGGGGGGCCTGGTGAGCAGTTCTTC. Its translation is CAISESIQRRAGGPGEQFF.

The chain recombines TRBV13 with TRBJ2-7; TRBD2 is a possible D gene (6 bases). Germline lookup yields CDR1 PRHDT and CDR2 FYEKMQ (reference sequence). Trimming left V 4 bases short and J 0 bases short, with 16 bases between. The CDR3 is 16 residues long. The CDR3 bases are TGTGCCAGCAGCTATGGGCTAGCGCCGAGCTCCTACGAGCAGTACTTC. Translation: CASSYGLAPSSYEQYF.

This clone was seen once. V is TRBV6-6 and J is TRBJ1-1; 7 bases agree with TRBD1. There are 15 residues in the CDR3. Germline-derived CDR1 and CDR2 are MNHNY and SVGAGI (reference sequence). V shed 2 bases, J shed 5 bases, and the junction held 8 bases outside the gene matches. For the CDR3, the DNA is TGTGCCAGCAGTTACGGGGCAGGGGGTTTGACTGAAGCTTTCTTT. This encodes CASSYGAGGLTEAFF.

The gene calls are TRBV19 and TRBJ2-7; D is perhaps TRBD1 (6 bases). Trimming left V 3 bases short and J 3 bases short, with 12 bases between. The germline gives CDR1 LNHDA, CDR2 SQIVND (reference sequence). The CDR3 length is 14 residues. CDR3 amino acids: CASSIRDTYYEQYF. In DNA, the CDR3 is TGTGCCAGTAGTATTCGGGACACCTACTACGAGCAGTACTTC.

The CDR3 nucleotides are TGCAGCGTTGAGGGACGACACTACAATGAGCAGTTCTTC. Protein: CSVEGRHYNEQFF. The J gene is TRBJ2-1, the V gene TRBV29-1; D is tentatively TRBD1 or TRBD2 (5 bases each). This CDR3 region has 13 residues. V was clipped by 3 bases and J by 3 bases, with 9 bases between them. CDR1 and CDR2 (germline): SQVTM, ANQGSEA.

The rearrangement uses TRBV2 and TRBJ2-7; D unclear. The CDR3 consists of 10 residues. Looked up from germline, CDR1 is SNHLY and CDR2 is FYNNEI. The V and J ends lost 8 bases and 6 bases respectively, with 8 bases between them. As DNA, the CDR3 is TGTGCCAGCGGGGTCGGCGAGCAGTACTTC. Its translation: CASGVGEQYF.

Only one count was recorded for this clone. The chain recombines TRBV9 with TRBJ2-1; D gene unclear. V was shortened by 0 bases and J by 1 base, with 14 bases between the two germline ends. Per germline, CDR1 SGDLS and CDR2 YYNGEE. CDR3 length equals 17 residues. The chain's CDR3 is CASSVAFGIASYNEQFF. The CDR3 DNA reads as TGTGCCAGCAGCGTAGCTTTCGGAATAGCTTCCTACAATGAGCAGTTCTTC.